This T cell receptor beta chain was identified during a study of shared clonotypes between healthy human individuals. J was trimmed by 7 bases and V by 0 bases; bases with no gene match: 1. CDR1 is SGDLS, CDR2 YYNGEE, per germline. CDR3 size: 14 residues. Points from the study as a whole: The generation probabilities recorded for non-shared clonotypes fell below those of clonotypes shared by all four donors.

This table comes from immunoSEQ multiplex PCR, and its TCRdb copy is limited to in-frame clones, with some not included. The table includes about 2 million clones, 85% to 95% detected once. Naive CD45RA+ and memory CD45RA-negative subsets were split from CD4+ cells. In the case of this clone: Its antigen is as yet unknown.

The sample consisted of naive CD4+ T cells sorted from blood. Indicated subset: CD45RA+ positively selected. The rearrangement joins TRBV9 to TRBJ2-4; TRBD1 matches at 10 bases. This TCR was recovered from a man aged 18 to 30 in good health. CDR3: CASSVAGQGNIQYF. CDR3 nucleotides: TGTGCCAGCAGCGTAGCGGGACAGGGGAACATTCAGTACTTC.